This T cell receptor (beta chain) comes out of a study of T-cell memory formation after mild COVID-19. Note on this clonotype: Its specificity is not known.

Study-wide findings and caveats: Several responding clones turned up in pre-infection memory, indicating that cross-reactive memory may have taken part. Chiefly within CM and EM were the contracting CD4+ clones; CD8+ ones were within EMRA. Later expanders leaned toward CD4+, whereas clones contracting from day 15 to 85 were balanced CD4/CD8. Proof of SARS-CoV-2 specificity was absent for the second-wave clones that crested on day 37.

TCRdb recomputed calls from the 5' RACE reads with MiXCR, one row per CDR3 protein. Found here are 280,000 or so distinct CDR3 sequences, about 20% of them singletons; the top ten hold 20% to 25%. This CDR3 is 15 amino acids long. The trim removed 0 bases at V and 5 bases at J, leaving 5 bases unmatched. The germline V gene has CDR1 SGHRS and CDR2 YFSETQ. The sample consisted of PBMCs or a T cell subset sorted from them (not recorded which). This receptor was taken from a man in his late teens or twenties who had mild COVID-19 (a few samples of this study predate the infection). Cell type and time point are not known. The chain couples TRBV5-1 to TRBJ2-5; TRBD1 agrees at 9 bases. The CDR3 DNA reads as TGCGCCAGCAGCTTGGAGGGACAGGGAGTGGAGACCCAGTACTTC. Amino acid sequence: CASSLEGQGVETQYF.